This entry lists 20 T cell receptor beta chains sequenced from one sample in a study of cytomegalovirus exposure and HLA in healthy donors. Assay used: immunoSEQ multiplex PCR; TCRdb lists only in-frame clones, some missing. The sample gives just over 80,000 clones, around 96% of which show up once; 1.3% is in the top ten. Sequencing input: PBMCs. These receptors came from a woman aged 18-35 years in good health and CMV-seronegative.

The J gene is TRBJ2-1, the V gene TRBV21-1; the table calls TRBD1, which could not be checked here. TRBV21-1 is listed as a pseudogene. The CDR3 is 14 residues long. The CDR3: CASRTGQIYNEQFF. The DNA of the CDR3 is TGTGCCAGCAGAACGGGACAGATCTACAATGAGCAGTTCTTC.

As DNA, the CDR3 is TGTGCCAGCAGTGGGGCCGACAGGGAAAGGACGGCTGAAGCTTTCTTT. Translated: CASSGADRERTAEAFF. V is TRBV2 and J is TRBJ1-1; 7 bases are a match to TRBD1. J gave up 6 bases and V 4 bases, and 14 bases lay outside the gene matches. Germline V CDR1 and CDR2: SNHLY, FYNNEI. The CDR3 runs to 16 residues.

The V and J genes are TRBV6-5 and TRBJ2-1; D perhaps matches TRBD2 (5 bases). CDR1 and CDR2 from the germline V gene are MNHEY and SVGAGI. Trimming cost V 0 bases and J 8 bases, with 14 bases left between them. CDR3 size: 15 residues. The CDR3 nucleotides are TGTGCCAGCAGTTACTCAGGGTGGAGGCCCGATGAGCAGTTCTTC. This translates into CASSYSGWRPDEQFF.

V usage is TRBV27 and J usage is TRBJ2-1, with 14 bases that match TRBD2. CDR1 and CDR2 (germline): MNHEY, SMNVEV (reference sequence). CDR3 size: 15 residues. V was pared by 4 bases and J by 10 bases, with 6 bases of the junction left unmatched. The CDR3 here is CASSSGLAGVWEQFF. CDR3 bases: TGTGCCAGCAGTTCGGGACTAGCGGGAGTATGGGAGCAGTTCTTC.

For this clone: This sample includes further DNA sequences coding for the same CDR3. This chain links TRBV5-1 with TRBJ2-7; 13 bases map to TRBD2. Germline V lookup: CDR1 SGHRS, CDR2 YFSETQ. The CDR3 loop spans 15 amino acids. V dropped 3 bases and J dropped 4; count of bases not matched to a gene: 4. The CDR3 nucleotides are TGCGCCAGCAGCTCCGGGACTAGCGGGACGTACGAGCAGTACTTC. It specifies CASSSGTSGTYEQYF.

The rearrangement uses TRBV11-2 and TRBJ2-7; D is perhaps TRBD2 (5 bases). This CDR3 has 14 residues. Deletions cut 2 bases from V and 4 bases from J, with 12 bases between. Germline CDR1 SGHAT, CDR2 FQNNGV. CDR3: CASSLPPLAYEQYF. The CDR3 nucleotides are TGTGCCAGCAGCTTACCGCCCCTAGCTTACGAGCAGTACTTC.

The rearrangement uses TRBV9 and TRBJ2-1; maybe TRBD1 (6 bases). Trimming pared 3 bases from V and 5 bases from J, leaving 18 bases between. This CDR3 contains 16 residues. In germline, CDR1 is SGDLS, CDR2 YYNGEE. In DNA form, the CDR3 reads TGTGCCAGCAGCGCCCCCTCTTGGGGGCAGGACAATGAGCAGTTCTTC. Translating gives CASSAPSWGQDNEQFF. Filled out from reference TRBV9 and TRBJ2-1, the complete variable domain reads DSGVTQTPKHLITATGQRVTLRCSPRSGDLSVYWYQQSLDQGLQFLIQYYNGEERAKGNILERFSAQQFPDLHSELNLSSLELGDSALYFCASSAPSWGQDNEQFFGPGTRLTVL.

V gene TRBV28 combines with J gene TRBJ2-1; the match to TRBD2 covers 13 bases. This CDR3 has 18 amino acids. J gave up 4 bases and V 5 bases, and 11 bases lay outside the gene matches. The germline V gene has CDR1 MDHEN and CDR2 SYDVKM. The CDR3 loop reads CASSGGLAGRGVYNEQFF. CDR3 DNA sequence: TGTGCCAGCAGTGGGGGACTAGCGGGGAGGGGGGTATACAATGAGCAGTTCTTC.

The chain links TRBV15 to TRBJ1-4; D may be TRBD1 (5 bases). CDR3 length equals 14 residues. The germline V gene has CDR1 LNHNV and CDR2 YYDKDF (reference sequence). V lost 4 bases and J lost 5, with 11 bases in between. Here the CDR3 DNA reads TGTGCCACCAGCATCAGGGCGACGAATGAAAAACTGTTTTTT. This translates into CATSIRATNEKLFF.

The CDR3 region has the DNA TGTGCCAGCAGCTTATCCGGGGGAGTGGGGAGCACAGATACGCAGTATTTT. It codes for CASSLSGGVGSTDTQYF. This chain uses TRBV11-3 with TRBJ2-3; D is perhaps TRBD2 (6 bases). The CDR3 covers 17 residues. From germline, CDR1 is SGHNT and CDR2 YENEEA. Trimming stripped 2 bases from V and 0 bases from J, with 15 bases between. Complete variable domain (other parts from reference TRBV11-3 and TRBJ2-3): EAGVVQSPRYKIIEKKQPVAFWCNPISGHNTLYWYLQNLGQGPELLIRYENEEAVDDSQLPKDRFSAERLKGVDSTLKIQPAELGDSAVYLCASSLSGGVGSTDTQYFGPGTRLTVL.

The chain couples TRBV7-9 to TRBJ1-4, with a weak D call TRBD1 (6 bases). There are 14 residues in the CDR3. Trimming stripped 6 bases from V and 8 bases from J, with 16 bases between. CDR1 SEHNR and CDR2 FQNEAQ come from the germline V gene (reference sequence). DNA for the CDR3: TGTGCCAGCAGGGAAACCGGGACACCAGAAAAACTGTTTTTT. Amino acids: CASRETGTPEKLFF. Using reference TRBV7-9 and TRBJ1-4 for the parts outside the CDR3, the full variable domain is DTGVSQNPRHKITKRGQNVTFRCDPISEHNRLYWYRQTLGQGPEFLTYFQNEAQLEKSRLLSDRFSAERPKGSFSTLEIQRTEQGDSAMYLCASRETGTPEKLFFGSGTQLSVL.

The rearrangement uses TRBV28 and TRBJ1-4; D ambiguous. CDR1 is MDHEN, CDR2 SYDVKM, per germline. This CDR3 contains 16 residues. The germline V and J ends were trimmed by 3 bases and 6 bases, with 17 bases remaining between them. CDR3 sequence reads: CASSFGPMLQHEKLFF. The DNA of the CDR3 is TGTGCCAGCAGTTTTGGCCCCATGTTACAGCATGAAAAACTGTTTTTT.

This rearrangement joins TRBV28 to TRBJ1-1; D uncertain. The length of the CDR3 is 16 residues. V dropped 3 bases and J dropped 4 bases, with 18 bases sitting between them. CDR1 and CDR2 (germline): MDHEN, SYDVKM. CDR3 protein: CASSFWTGGSGTEAFF. For the CDR3, the DNA is TGTGCCAGCAGTTTTTGGACCGGCGGGTCCGGCACTGAAGCTTTCTTT.

This chain uses TRBV19 with TRBJ1-1; D is undetermined. Germline V gene lookup returns CDR1 LNHDA and CDR2 SQIVND (reference sequence). There are 14 residues in the CDR3. V lost 4 bases, J lost 5 bases, and 14 bases lay in between. The CDR3 region has the DNA TGTGCCAGTAGTACGACAAGGGCGGGAACTGAAGCTTTCTTT. Its protein is CASSTTRAGTEAFF. Full variable domain (missing parts from reference TRBV19 and TRBJ1-1): DGGITQSPKYLFRKEGQNVTLSCEQNLNHDAMYWYRQDPGQGLRLIYYSQIVNDFQKGDIAEGYSVSREKKESFPLTVTSAQKNPTAFYLCASSTTRAGTEAFFGQGTRLTVV.

The V gene is TRBV5-1, the J gene TRBJ2-3, with 9 bases lining up with TRBD2. Unmatched junction bases numbered 10, after V lost 6 bases and J lost 8 bases. CDR1 is SGHRS and CDR2 is YFSETQ in the germline V gene. The CDR3 is made up of 14 amino acids. CDR3 DNA: TGCGCCAGCAATGAAAGGACTAGCGAAGGTACGCAGTATTTT. It encodes CASNERTSEGTQYF.

The table lists this clone with a few counts. CDR3 bases: TGCGCCAGCAGGCCGGGACTAGCGGGCAATGAGCAGTTCTTC. This codes for CASRPGLAGNEQFF. V gene TRBV10-2 combines with J gene TRBJ2-1; 12 bases align to TRBD2. The V segment lost 6 bases and the J segment 6 bases; nucleotides outside the gene matches: 3. The CDR3 length is 14 residues. Germline V gene data show CDR1 as WSHSY and CDR2 as SAAADI.

The chain uses TRBV10-3 and TRBJ2-7, with TRBD1 as a possible D gene (5 bases). The V gene's germline CDR1 is ENHRY and CDR2 SYGVKD. Trimming shortened V by 8 bases and J by 3 bases, and 8 bases separated the two germline ends. The CDR3 sequence is 11 residues long. The CDR3 loop is CAIGASYEQYF. CDR3 DNA sequence: TGTGCCATCGGGGCGAGCTACGAGCAGTACTTC.

The chain is built from TRBV30 and TRBJ1-5; 8 bases map to TRBD1. V dropped 5 bases and J dropped 2; count of bases not matched to a gene: 2. Germline V gene sequence: CDR1 GTSNPN, CDR2 SVGIG (reference sequence). This CDR3 has 13 residues. Here the CDR3 DNA reads TGTGCCTGGGACAGGGGTGGCAATCAGCCCCAGCATTTT. Translating it yields CAWDRGGNQPQHF.

V is TRBV5-6 and J is TRBJ1-1; D remains unclear. This CDR3 has 15 amino acids. CDR1 and CDR2 from the germline V gene are SGHDT and YYEEEE. V lost 1 base, J lost 0 bases, and 10 bases lay in between. The CDR3 nucleotides are TGTGCCAGCAGCTTGAGAACCGGGATGAACACTGAAGCTTTCTTT. This gives the protein CASSLRTGMNTEAFF.

This clone has only a few counts. The junction differs from germline at one of its ends, possibly a read error. The CDR3 spells CASSFRDRGVF. The CDR3 region has the DNA TGTGCCAGCAGCTTCCGGGACAGGGGAGTCTTC. V is TRBV11-2 and J is TRBJ2-1; 10 nucleotides align to TRBD1. The CDR3 sequence is 11 residues long. CDR1 SGHAT and CDR2 FQNNGV come from the germline V gene.